Below are 9 T cell receptor beta chains sequenced from a single sample in a study of T cells after yellow fever vaccination (dated by TCRdb to the late 2010s). The library was obtained by 5' RACE. The sequencing machine was an Illumina HiSeq 2500. TCRdb reprocessed the public reads (quality trimming at Q25 with fastp, clone calling with MiXCR) and kept in-frame beta chains. For every CDR3 protein sequence, its rows merge into one entry that carries the most common genes and DNA. The sample profile shows some 390,000 distinct CDR3 sequences; 6.2% of them were found once. Of the sample, 14% to 15% is held by the ten largest clones. The sample's treatment or condition label, decoded: live attenuated yellow fever vaccine strain. The sample in question was PBMCs, obtained 5 days after the yellow fever booster vaccination. These receptor sequences come from a man aged 25 to 40 who received the YFV17D yellow fever vaccine.

This clonotype was observed at least ten times. V and J are TRBV28 and TRBJ2-2; tentative D call: TRBD2 (5 bases). V was clipped by 3 bases and J by 6 bases, with 8 bases between them. The germline gives CDR1 MDHEN, CDR2 SYDVKM. The CDR3 totals 13 residues. The CDR3 spells CASSFRGSGELFF. CDR3 nucleotides: TGTGCCAGCAGTTTTCGGGGATCCGGGGAGCTGTTTTTT.

This clonotype was observed a few times. DNA for the CDR3: TGCGCCAGCAGCCAAGATTTGGGGGCATTCGAGCAGTACTTC. Residues: CASSQDLGAFEQYF. The V and J genes are TRBV4-3 and TRBJ2-7, with D possibly matching TRBD1 (6 bases). Looked up from germline, CDR1 is LGHNA and CDR2 is YSLEER. Trimming removed 0 bases from V and 6 bases from J, with 12 bases in between. The CDR3 contains 14 residues.

The rearrangement uses TRBV9 and TRBJ2-1, with a weak D call TRBD2 (6 bases). CDR1 and CDR2 (germline): SGDLS, YYNGEE. There are 17 residues in the CDR3. With 3 bases removed from V and 0 bases from J, the gap between germline ends came to 16 bases. The CDR3 region is CASSEGLTYSSYNEQFF. The CDR3 region has the DNA TGTGCCAGCAGCGAAGGACTAACCTATAGCTCCTACAATGAGCAGTTCTTC. Full variable domain (rest looked up from reference TRBV9 and TRBJ2-1): DSGVTQTPKHLITATGQRVTLRCSPRSGDLSVYWYQQSLDQGLQFLIQYYNGEERAKGNILERFSAQQFPDLHSELNLSSLELGDSALYFCASSEGLTYSSYNEQFFGPGTRLTVL.

This clonotype was detected a few times. An end of the junction differs from the germline gene, which may be a read error. The chain has TRBV28 and TRBJ2-1; D uncertain. Germline CDR1 and CDR2: MDHEN and SYDVKM. CDR3 length equals 11 residues. CDR3: CASRRVERLQF. The CDR3 bases are TGTGCCAGCAGAAGGGTAGAGAGGTTACAGTTC.

This clonotype was observed at least ten times. This chain connects TRBV5-1 to TRBJ2-1; 9 nucleotides match TRBD2. Germline values: CDR1 SGHRS, CDR2 YFSETQ. The CDR3 extends over 16 amino acids. Losses at the gene ends were 5 bases for V and 0 bases for J; bases not matched to a gene: 6. In DNA, the CDR3 is TGCGCCAGCAGACCTGTTAGCGGGAGCTCCTACAATGAGCAGTTCTTC. Its translation is CASRPVSGSSYNEQFF.

This clonotype was picked up many times. The genes are TRBV18 and TRBJ2-5, with D possibly TRBD2 on 6 matching bases. Germline V gene data show CDR1 as KGHSH and CDR2 as LQKENI. V was clipped by 0 bases and J by 4 bases, with 18 bases between them. The CDR3 is 17 amino acids. The CDR3 spells CASSPPEAGRHGETQYF. The CDR3 bases are TGTGCCAGCTCACCACCGGAGGCGGGAAGGCACGGAGAGACCCAGTACTTC.

This clonotype turned up a few times. This chain uses TRBV3-1 with TRBJ2-7; 7 positions agree with TRBD1. The J segment lost 2 bases and the V segment lost 5 bases, leaving 9 bases of the junction unmatched. The V gene's germline CDR1 is LGHDT and CDR2 YNNKEL (reference sequence). The CDR3 contains 15 residues. This CDR3 is CASSVQGRATYEQYF. In nucleotides, the CDR3 is TGTGCCAGCAGCGTACAGGGGCGGGCGACCTACGAGCAGTACTTC.

This clonotype has ten or more counts. The gene calls are TRBV7-9 and TRBJ2-1; D is unresolved. The germline V gene encodes CDR1 SEHNR and CDR2 FQNEAQ (reference sequence). The CDR3 has 11 residues. CDR3 region: CATESPNEQFF. DNA for the CDR3: TGTGCTACTGAGAGTCCCAATGAGCAGTTCTTC.

The table lists this clonotype with a few counts. This sequence joins TRBV20-1 and TRBJ2-1; 12 positions agree with TRBD2. The CDR3 extends over 16 amino acids. V trimming: 0 bases; J trimming: 8 bases; junction bases outside the gene matches: 8. Germline loops: CDR1 DFQATT, CDR2 SNEGSKA (reference sequence). In DNA form, the CDR3 reads TGCAGTGCTAGAGATCGAACTAGCGGGAGGTTTGATGAGCAGTTCTTC. Protein sequence: CSARDRTSGRFDEQFF.